Presented here are 20 T cell receptor beta chains from one specimen sequenced in a study of siplizumab effects on memory and regulatory T cells. Some clones are missing from TCRdb's copy, which holds only in-frame ones; the method was immunoSEQ multiplex PCR. The sample lists over 85,000 clones, roughly 96% occurring once. Sequenced sample: naive CD4+ T cells sorted from blood. These receptors originate from a human donor in good health.

V usage is TRBV6-1 and J usage is TRBJ1-3, with a possible D match to TRBD1 (5 bases). The V gene's germline CDR1 is MNHNS and CDR2 SASEGT. The V end was cut by 7 bases, the J end by 7 bases, with 20 bases between. This CDR3 is 15 amino acids long. The CDR3 sequence: CASNRGLRSGNTIYF. The CDR3 DNA reads TGTGCCAGCAATCGAGGCTTAAGGTCAGGGAACACCATATATTTT.

The chain carries TRBV28 and TRBJ1-2, with unresolved D. Per the germline V gene, CDR1 is MDHEN and CDR2 is SYDVKM. The germline V and J ends were trimmed by 6 bases and 2 bases, with 10 bases remaining between them. The CDR3 consists of 13 residues. The CDR3 region is CASSLTVNYGYTF. The CDR3 coding sequence is TGTGCCAGCAGCCTCACAGTAAACTATGGCTACACCTTC.

J is TRBJ2-5 and V is TRBV21-1; the table assigns TRBD1, which was not confirmed against the DNA. TRBV21-1 is flagged as a pseudogene. The CDR3 runs 16 residues. CDR3 coding DNA: TGTGCCACCCAGCTCCCAGGGGGCGAAACGGCGGAGACCCAGTACTTC. It specifies CATQLPGGETAETQYF.

The J gene is TRBJ2-3, the V gene TRBV4-3; D unclear. V lost 0 bases and J lost 0, with 13 bases in between. The CDR3 has 17 amino acids. Germline loops: CDR1 LGHNA, CDR2 YSLEER. In nucleotides, the CDR3 is TGCGCCAGCAGCCAAGATAGACGTCAGCTTAGCACAGATACGCAGTATTTT. It yields the protein CASSQDRRQLSTDTQYF.

This clone was picked up one time. This chain connects TRBV12-5 to TRBJ2-7, with D hard to call. The V gene's germline CDR1 is LGHNT and CDR2 FRNRAP. Trimming removed 7 bases from V and 1 base from J, with 20 bases in between. The CDR3 is 16 amino acids. CDR3 in amino acids: CASATPLLGRSYEQYF. The CDR3 DNA is TGTGCTAGTGCGACGCCTCTGTTGGGTCGTTCCTACGAGCAGTACTTC.

This chain uses TRBV9 with TRBJ1-1, with D possibly matching TRBD1 (5 bases). The germline V gene has CDR1 SGDLS and CDR2 YYNGEE. The CDR3 is made up of 15 amino acids. Trimming took off 0 bases at V and 5 bases at J, with 14 bases between the two ends. The chain's CDR3 is CASSVVVSDITEAFF. CDR3 coding DNA: TGTGCCAGCAGCGTAGTGGTGTCGGACATTACTGAAGCTTTCTTT.

The chain has TRBV30 and TRBJ1-3; D not certain. V was shortened by 4 bases and J by 2 bases, with 15 bases between the two germline ends. The length of the CDR3 is 15 residues. Germline V CDR1 and CDR2: GTSNPN, SVGIG (reference sequence). The CDR3 here is CAWTGRETPGNTIYF. The DNA of the CDR3 is TGTGCCTGGACCGGCCGAGAGACACCTGGAAACACCATATATTTT.

The chain has TRBV21-1 and TRBJ1-1; the table's D call, TRBD1, has no DNA check behind it. TRBV21-1 is designated a pseudogene. The CDR3 is 15 amino acids. This CDR3 is CASSKWVTANTEAFF. The CDR3 nucleotides read TGTGCCAGCAGCAAATGGGTTACAGCGAACACTGAAGCTTTCTTT.

The chain employs TRBV25-1 and TRBJ1-3, with TRBD1 as a possible D gene (6 bases). The CDR3 covers 15 residues. Germline CDR1 is MGHDK and CDR2 is SYGVNS. The V and J ends lost 4 bases and 0 bases respectively, with 10 bases between them. CDR3 bases: TGTGCCAGCAGTGTGGACAGACCCTCTGGAAACACCATATATTTT. Its translation: CASSVDRPSGNTIYF. Variable domain in full (rest from reference TRBV25-1 and TRBJ1-3): EADIYQTPRYLVIGTGKKITLECSQTMGHDKMYWYQQDPGMELHLIHYSYGVNSTEKGDLSSESTVSRIRTEHFPLTLESARPSHTSQYLCASSVDRPSGNTIYFGEGSWLTVV.

The chain employs TRBV7-9 and TRBJ2-3; 8 bases agree with TRBD1. V lost 5 bases to trimming and J lost 2 bases; unmatched junction nucleotides: 6. Germline values: CDR1 SEHNR, CDR2 FQNEAQ (reference sequence). The length of the CDR3 is 15 residues. CDR3 sequence reads: CASSPRGQDTDTQYF. CDR3 nucleotides: TGTGCCAGCAGCCCAAGGGGACAGGACACAGATACGCAGTATTTT.

This chain joins TRBV10-1 and TRBJ2-5, with 8 bases that match TRBD1. CDR3 length equals 13 residues. V lost 6 bases to trimming and J lost 5 bases; unmatched junction nucleotides: 5. Germline V gene data show CDR1 as WNHNN and CDR2 as SYGVQD (reference sequence). In DNA form, the CDR3 reads TGCGCCAGCAGACGGACAGGGAGCGAGACCCAGTACTTC. Translated: CASRRTGSETQYF.

The CDR3 protein is CATSRERGSWGGELFF. In DNA, the CDR3 is TGTGCCACCAGCAGAGAAAGGGGTAGCTGGGGCGGGGAGCTGTTTTTT. The rearrangement links TRBV15 to TRBJ2-2; D might be TRBD1 (5 bases). Germline lookup yields CDR1 LNHNV and CDR2 YYDKDF (reference sequence). V gave up 0 bases and J gave up 7 bases, with 15 bases separating them. CDR3 size: 16 residues.

This rearrangement joins TRBV18 to TRBJ1-1, with D unclear. This CDR3 is built from 12 residues. Germline CDR1 and CDR2: KGHSH and LQKENI. Trimming cost V 4 bases and J 3 bases, with 6 bases left between them. The DNA for the CDR3 is TGTGCCAGCTCACAGATCTACACTGAAGCTTTCTTT. Translated: CASSQIYTEAFF. Based on the CDR3 plus reference TRBV18 and TRBJ1-1, the full variable domain is NAGVMQNPRHLVRRRGQEARLRCSPMKGHSHVYWYRQLPEEGLKFMVYLQKENIIDESGMPKERFSAEFPKEGPSILRIQQVVRGDSAAYFCASSQIYTEAFFGQGTRLTVV.

The chain is built from TRBV7-2 and TRBJ1-2; perhaps TRBD1 as D (5 bases). This CDR3 has 13 residues. CDR1 and CDR2 (germline): SGHTA, FQGNSA. The V and J ends lost 3 bases and 7 bases respectively, with 12 bases between them. Written as DNA, the CDR3 is TGTGCCAGCAGCTTTAGCCAGGGATTTGGCTACACCTTC. Amino acids: CASSFSQGFGYTF.

This chain connects TRBV4-3 to TRBJ2-3; possible D gene TRBD2, 6 bases. Germline CDR1 is LGHNA and CDR2 is YSLEER. V was cut by 0 bases and J by 1 base, with 8 bases left in between. CDR3 size: 15 residues. The CDR3 DNA follows: TGCGCCAGCAGCCAAGACGGGGGAGGCACAGATACGCAGTATTTT. Protein: CASSQDGGGTDTQYF.

This clone was detected once. CDR3 region: CASSGRTPTDTQYF. The CDR3 DNA is TGTGCCAGCTCGGGACGTACCCCCACAGATACGCAGTATTTT. The V and J genes are TRBV5-6 and TRBJ2-3; TRBD1 or TRBD2 may be the D gene (5 bases each). CDR3 length: 14 residues. Trimming removed 7 bases at V and 2 bases at J, with 14 bases between. Germline lookup yields CDR1 SGHDT and CDR2 YYEEEE.

The chain has TRBV5-1 and TRBJ2-2; D unclear. Germline loops: CDR1 SGHRS, CDR2 YFSETQ. Between the trimmed V and J ends, which lost 6 bases and 0 bases, there was a span of 12 bases. The CDR3 extends over 15 amino acids. CDR3 DNA: TGCGCCAGCAACGCAGCCGGAACGAACACCGGGGAGCTGTTTTTT. This encodes CASNAAGTNTGELFF.

The V and J genes are TRBV6-1 and TRBJ2-7, with D perhaps TRBD1 (6 bases). The CDR3 has 12 residues. The germline V gene encodes CDR1 MNHNS and CDR2 SASEGT. Trimming left V 6 bases short and J 6 bases short, with 12 bases between. The CDR3 bases are TGTGCCAGCAGACCCACAGGGTTCGAGCAGTACTTC. Translating gives CASRPTGFEQYF.

The V gene is TRBV13, the J gene TRBJ2-1; D not resolved. Germline CDR1 and CDR2: PRHDT and FYEKMQ (reference sequence). Deletions cut 1 base from V and 7 bases from J, with 5 bases between. The length of the CDR3 is 12 residues. CDR3 sequence reads: CASSLELNEQFF. The CDR3 nucleotides are TGTGCCAGCAGCTTAGAGCTAAATGAGCAGTTCTTC.

This chain links TRBV28 with TRBJ2-1, with a weak D call TRBD2 (7 bases). This CDR3 region has 15 residues. Deletions cut 3 bases from V and 8 bases from J, with 17 bases between. CDR1 MDHEN and CDR2 SYDVKM come from the germline V gene. The CDR3 loop is CASSFGGAGTDEQFF. Written as DNA, the CDR3 is TGTGCCAGCAGTTTTGGGGGGGCAGGGACCGATGAGCAGTTCTTC.